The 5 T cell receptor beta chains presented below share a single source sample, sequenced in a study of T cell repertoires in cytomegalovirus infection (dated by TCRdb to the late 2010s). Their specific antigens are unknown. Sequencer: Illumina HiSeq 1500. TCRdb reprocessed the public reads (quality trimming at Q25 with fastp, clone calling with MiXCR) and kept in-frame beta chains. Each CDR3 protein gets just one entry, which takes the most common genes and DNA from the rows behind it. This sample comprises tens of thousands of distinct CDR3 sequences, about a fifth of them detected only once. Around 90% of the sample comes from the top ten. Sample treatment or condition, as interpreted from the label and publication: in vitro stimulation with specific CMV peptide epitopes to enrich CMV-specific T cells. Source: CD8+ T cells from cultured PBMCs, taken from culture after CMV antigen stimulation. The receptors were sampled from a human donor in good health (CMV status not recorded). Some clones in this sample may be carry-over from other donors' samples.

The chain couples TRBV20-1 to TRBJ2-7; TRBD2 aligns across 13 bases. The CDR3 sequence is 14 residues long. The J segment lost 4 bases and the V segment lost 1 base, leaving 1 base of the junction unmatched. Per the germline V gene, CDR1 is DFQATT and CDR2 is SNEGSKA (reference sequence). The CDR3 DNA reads TGCAGTGCTAGAGGGGGACTAGCGGGATACGAGCAGTACTTC. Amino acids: CSARGGLAGYEQYF.

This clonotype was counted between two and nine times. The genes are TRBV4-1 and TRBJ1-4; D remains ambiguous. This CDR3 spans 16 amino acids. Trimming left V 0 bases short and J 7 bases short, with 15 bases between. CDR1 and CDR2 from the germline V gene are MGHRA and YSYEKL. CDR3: CASSQELPADGEKLFF. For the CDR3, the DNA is TGCGCCAGCAGCCAAGAGCTTCCGGCGGACGGTGAAAAACTGTTTTTT.

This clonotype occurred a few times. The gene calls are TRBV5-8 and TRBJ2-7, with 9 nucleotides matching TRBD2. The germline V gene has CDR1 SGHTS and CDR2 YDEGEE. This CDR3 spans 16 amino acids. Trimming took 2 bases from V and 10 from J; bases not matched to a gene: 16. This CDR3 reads CASSLLGAGGSEDQYF. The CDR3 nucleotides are TGTGCCAGCAGCTTATTGGGAGCGGGAGGCTCTGAGGACCAGTACTTC.

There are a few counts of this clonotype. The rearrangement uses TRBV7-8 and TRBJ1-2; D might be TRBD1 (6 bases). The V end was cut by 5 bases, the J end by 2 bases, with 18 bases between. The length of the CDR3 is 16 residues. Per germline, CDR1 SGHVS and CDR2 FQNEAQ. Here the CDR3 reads CASSLLKGTSNYGYTF. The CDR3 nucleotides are TGTGCCAGCAGCCTCCTCAAGGGGACATCCAACTATGGCTACACCTTC.

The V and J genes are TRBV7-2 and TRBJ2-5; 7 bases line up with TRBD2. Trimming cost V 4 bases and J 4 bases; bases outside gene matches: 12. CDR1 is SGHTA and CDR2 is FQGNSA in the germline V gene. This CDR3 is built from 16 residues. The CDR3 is CASSSTSAQWGETQYF. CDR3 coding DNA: TGTGCCAGCAGCTCCACTAGCGCCCAATGGGGAGAGACCCAGTACTTC.